The clone carrying this T cell receptor (beta chain) was found a few times. Its antigen remains unknown. This record comes from a study of regulatory T cells in long-lasting Graves disease. Overall study: Persistent Graves' disease denoted over 5 years of antithyroid drugs plus positive TSH receptor antibodies. Study conclusions and caveats: The TCR repertoire of persistent Graves' patients was less diverse than that of newly diagnosed ones. More public clonotypes were shared by persistent patients (fewer than 3,000) than by new patients (approximately 1,000).

CDR3 regions were amplified by Arm-PCR using iRepertoire HTBI primers to build TCR beta libraries. TCRdb reanalysed the multiplex PCR reads using MiXCR and keeps one entry per CDR3 protein. Counted here are 310,000 or so distinct CDR3 sequences, about 20% occurring once; the ten biggest clones make up roughly 29%. Described time point: persistent/refractory GD, antithyroid drugs over 5 years with positive TRAb. Extracted PBMC RNA gave rise to the TCR library. The TCR originated in a female donor with Graves disease. The material sequenced was peripheral blood mononuclear cells (PBMCs), taken when the disease was refractory, from a patient treated with antithyroid drugs.

This CDR3 reads CASSLSQGPYEQYF. The CDR3 DNA sequence: TGTGCCAGCAGCTTATCCCAGGGCCCCTACGAGCAGTACTTC. The chain links TRBV7-9 to TRBJ2-7, with D possibly TRBD1 on 5 matching bases. CDR3 length: 14 residues. Germline V gives CDR1 SEHNR, CDR2 FQNEAQ (reference sequence). Trimming left V 2 bases short and J 2 bases short, with 10 bases between. Based on the CDR3 plus reference TRBV7-9 and TRBJ2-7, the full variable domain is DTGVSQNPRHKITKRGQNVTFRCDPISEHNRLYWYRQTLGQGPEFLTYFQNEAQLEKSRLLSDRFSAERPKGSFSTLEIQRTEQGDSAMYLCASSLSQGPYEQYFGPGTRLTVT.